The sequence of this TCR beta chain was determined in a study of T cell responses to AZD1222 COVID-19 vaccine. The V and J ends lost 0 bases and 5 bases, in that order; junction bases with no gene match: 6. Germline loops: CDR1 SGDLS, CDR2 YYNGEE. This CDR3 comprises 17 residues. TCRdb's copy holds only in-frame clones and misses some; the assay was immunoSEQ multiplex PCR. In the table there are tens of thousands of clones, roughly nine tenths of which are singletons. V usage is TRBV9 and J usage is TRBJ1-5; 12 bases are a match to TRBD1. The source is an adult who received the AZD1222 COVID-19 vaccine. The specimen was peripheral blood, collected 28 days after the second AZD1222 dose. The DNA of the CDR3 is TGTGCCAGCAGCGTAGATAGCGGGACAGGGGGCTATCAGCCCCAGCATTTT. It is translated as CASSVDSGTGGYQPQHF.